A single sample gave rise to the 29 T cell receptor beta chains below, sequenced in a study of monozygotic twins with inflammatory bowel disease. From the 5' RACE reads, TCRdb lists one entry per CDR3 protein and no DNA. This repertoire includes just over 300,000 distinct CDR3 sequences. The sequenced sample was blood. These receptors were obtained from a human donor with ulcerative colitis or Crohn's disease, or a healthy co-twin of an affected twin (not recorded which).

This chain links TRBV18 with TRBJ1-2. Per the germline V gene, CDR1 is KGHSH and CDR2 is LQKENI. This CDR3 has 15 residues. The CDR3 sequence: CASKPQARSNYGYTF.

The gene calls are TRBV18 and TRBJ2-7. The CDR3 is made up of 13 amino acids. From germline, CDR1 is KGHSH and CDR2 LQKENI. The CDR3 loop reads CASSPLSSYEQYF.

V gene TRBV14 combines with J gene TRBJ2-1. Germline V gene sequence: CDR1 SGHDN, CDR2 FVKESK. The CDR3 runs 15 residues. The CDR3 loop reads CASSQWGGRRNEQFF.

The chain joins TRBV4-3 to TRBJ2-3; TCRdb's D call, TRBD1, is unchecked because there is no DNA. CDR3 length: 16 amino acids. Germline V gene sequence: CDR1 LGHNA, CDR2 YSLEER. CDR3 protein: CASSQGNGGVSDTQYF.

This chain joins TRBV28 and TRBJ2-6; lacking DNA, the TRBD1 call made by TCRdb goes unchecked. This CDR3 contains 13 residues. CDR1 is MDHEN and CDR2 is SYDVKM in the germline V gene. CDR3 region: CASSPGGANVLTF. Supplemented by reference TRBV28 and TRBJ2-6, the full variable domain reads DVKVTQSSRYLVKRTGEKVFLECVQDMDHENMFWYRQDPGLGLRLIYFSYDVKMKEKGDIPEGYSVSREKKERFSLILESASTNQTSMYLCASSPGGANVLTFGAGSRLTVL.

This chain connects TRBV12-3 or TRBV12-4 to TRBJ1-5; checking the TCRdb D call of TRBD1 is not possible without DNA. CDR3 length: 12 amino acids. The CDR3 spells CASNRGQQPQHF.

The chain is built from TRBV7-9 and TRBJ2-1; the D gene TCRdb calls, TRBD2, cannot be checked with no DNA. The CDR3 is 16 residues long. Germline V CDR1 and CDR2: SEHNR, FQNEAQ (reference sequence). This CDR3 reads CASRGTGTSDYNEQFF.

This chain links TRBV3-1 with TRBJ1-1; TCRdb designates TRBD1, a call that cannot be tested without DNA. In germline, CDR1 is LGHDT, CDR2 YNNKEL (reference sequence). The CDR3 spans 15 residues. This chain's CDR3 is CASSQGQVFNTEAFF. Full variable domain (missing parts from reference TRBV3-1 and TRBJ1-1): DTAVSQTPKYLVTQMGNDKSIKCEQNLGHDTMYWYKQDSKKFLKIMFSYNNKELIINETVPNRFSPKSPDKAHLNLHINSLELGDSAVYFCASSQGQVFNTEAFFGQGTRLTVV.

The CDR3 is CASRLAGVLNEQFF. The chain uses TRBV12-3 or TRBV12-4 and TRBJ2-1. The CDR3 sequence is 14 residues long.

The chain combines TRBV28 with TRBJ2-6. The germline V gene encodes CDR1 MDHEN and CDR2 SYDVKM. This CDR3 is built from 16 residues. The CDR3 sequence: CASSLAGGSGANVLTF.

This CDR3 reads CASSIPQGATNEKLFF. V and J are TRBV7-9 and TRBJ1-4; TCRdb indicates TRBD1, and absent DNA this call remains unverified. Germline V gene sequence: CDR1 SEHNR, CDR2 FQNEAQ (reference sequence). There are 16 residues in the CDR3.

The genes are TRBV7-6 and TRBJ2-7. The germline gives CDR1 SGHVS, CDR2 FNYEAQ. The CDR3 is 13 residues long. The CDR3 sequence: CASSPQSAYEQYF.

The rearrangement links TRBV6-5 to TRBJ2-2; the TCRdb call, TRBD1, lacks DNA for checking. Germline values: CDR1 MNHEY, CDR2 SVGAGI. This CDR3 is 17 amino acids long. CDR3 protein: CASRLIQGFANTGELFF.

J is TRBJ2-6 and V is TRBV6-1; TCRdb calls TRBD1, which cannot be checked without DNA. Germline V gene lookup returns CDR1 MNHNS and CDR2 SASEGT. The CDR3 totals 14 residues. The CDR3 loop is CASKGQTFANVLTF.

V gene TRBV29-1 combines with J gene TRBJ2-2. Germline V gives CDR1 SQVTM, CDR2 ANQGSEA. This CDR3 comprises 12 residues. The CDR3 loop reads CSVVLTTGELFF.

This chain connects TRBV6-1 to TRBJ2-7; TCRdb lists TRBD1, though no DNA is available to test this call. The germline CDR1 and CDR2 sequences are MNHNS and SASEGT. The CDR3 covers 17 residues. The chain's CDR3 is CASNRAQGALSSYEQYF.

The chain employs TRBV20-1 and TRBJ2-3; TCRdb gives TRBD2 as the D gene, but with no DNA this cannot be confirmed. The CDR3 is 15 residues long. Germline V gives CDR1 DFQATT, CDR2 SNEGSKA (reference sequence). The CDR3 region is CSAPETSGRKDTQYF.

J is TRBJ1-1 and V is TRBV28; there is no DNA to check the TCRdb D call of TRBD1. This CDR3 region has 14 residues. Germline V gene data show CDR1 as MDHEN and CDR2 as SYDVKM. CDR3 loop: CASSLRGVRAEAFF.

This rearrangement joins TRBV5-6 to TRBJ2-1. The CDR3 is 12 amino acids. Germline assignment: CDR1 SGHDT and CDR2 YYEEEE. CDR3 sequence: CASSSTYNEQFF.

The gene calls are TRBV29-1 and TRBJ1-1; the TCRdb D gene call, TRBD1, has no DNA to confirm it. This CDR3 has 15 residues. Germline V lookup: CDR1 SQVTM, CDR2 ANQGSEA. The CDR3 sequence: CSVVLGTIMNTEAFF.

The rearrangement links TRBV28 to TRBJ1-3; absent DNA, TCRdb's TRBD1 call cannot be checked. The germline gives CDR1 MDHEN, CDR2 SYDVKM. The CDR3 is 17 amino acids. CDR3 residues: CASILGQGLPSGNTIYF.

The chain links TRBV7-6 to TRBJ2-1; as DNA is missing, the TRBD2 call by TCRdb cannot be tested. Germline V gene sequence: CDR1 SGHVS, CDR2 FNYEAQ. The CDR3 length is 16 residues. CDR3 region: CASSLRTSGEYNEQFF.

The chain recombines TRBV4-3 with TRBJ1-5. Germline CDR1 is LGHNA and CDR2 is YSLEER. The CDR3 runs to 16 residues. The CDR3 loop is CASSQECQSGNQPQHF.

This rearrangement joins TRBV4-3 to TRBJ2-1; with no DNA, the TCRdb D assignment of TRBD2 cannot be verified. The CDR3 length is 18 residues. From germline, CDR1 is LGHNA and CDR2 YSLEER. The CDR3 here is CASSQDLPRLAAYNEQFF.

J is TRBJ2-7 and V is TRBV28; TCRdb's D gene call, TRBD1, goes unchecked for lack of DNA. Germline CDR1 is MDHEN and CDR2 is SYDVKM. The CDR3 is made up of 16 amino acids. CDR3 sequence reads: CASSLSPPGQSYEQYF. Full variable domain (outside the CDR3, taken from reference TRBV28 and TRBJ2-7): DVKVTQSSRYLVKRTGEKVFLECVQDMDHENMFWYRQDPGLGLRLIYFSYDVKMKEKGDIPEGYSVSREKKERFSLILESASTNQTSMYLCASSLSPPGQSYEQYFGPGTRLTVT.

V gene TRBV7-9 combines with J gene TRBJ1-5. The CDR3 is 14 residues long. In germline, CDR1 is SEHNR, CDR2 FQNEAQ (reference sequence). The chain's CDR3 is CASSLEEGYQPQHF. Looking up the rest from reference TRBV7-9 and TRBJ1-5 gives the full variable domain: DTGVSQNPRHKITKRGQNVTFRCDPISEHNRLYWYRQTLGQGPEFLTYFQNEAQLEKSRLLSDRFSAERPKGSFSTLEIQRTEQGDSAMYLCASSLEEGYQPQHFGDGTRLSIL.

J is TRBJ2-1 and V is TRBV19; TCRdb's D call, TRBD2, is unchecked because there is no DNA. Germline V gene lookup returns CDR1 LNHDA and CDR2 SQIVND (reference sequence). The CDR3 totals 20 residues. This chain's CDR3 is CASSIGSGLAGVRAYNEQFF.

This chain joins TRBV5-1 and TRBJ2-3; no DNA is available, so the TRBD1 call from TCRdb remains unchecked. Germline lookup yields CDR1 SGHRS and CDR2 YFSETQ. There are 16 residues in the CDR3. CDR3 in amino acids: CASSPQGQGFRDTQYF.

This chain connects TRBV4-3 to TRBJ2-2; the D call of TRBD2 rests on TCRdb alone, since no DNA is present to check it. Germline values: CDR1 LGHNA, CDR2 YSLEER. CDR3 length equals 14 residues. The CDR3 region is CASSQGSGTGELFF.